Listed below are T cell receptor beta chains from one sample, sequenced in a study of blood T cell repertoires in COVID-19. Profiled with immunoSEQ multiplex PCR; TCRdb holds only in-frame clones, not every one. The table lists roughly 180,000 clones, roughly 84% of them singletons. Sequencing was carried out using PBMCs or T cells enriched from blood (not recorded which). Receptors originate from a woman aged 55-70 years who had recovered from COVID-19. Both conserved end residues are trimmed from each CDR3. A D gene is named only where the DNA matches it firmly. Not every row has a clone size; where given, it reads once, few, many or a size class.

once TRBJ1-5 TRBV30 - AWSPLGRPQH
- TRBJ2-1 TRBV7-6 TRBD2 ASSFGTSGKLSSYNEQF
- TRBJ2-7 TRBV9 TRBD1 ASSATGAYEQY
- TRBJ2-1 TRBV4-2 - ASSPREAGDEQF
- TRBJ1-2 TRBV29-1 - SVFSRTNYGYT
- TRBJ1-6 TRBV12-3/TRBV12-4 - ASRGVYNSPLH
many TRBJ2-7 TRBV5-6 - ASSFKPGAATLIYEQY
- TRBJ1-2 TRBV6-2/TRBV6-3 - ASSSPSGRITSYGYT
- TRBJ1-1 TRBV19 - ASSIKGARTEAF
few TRBJ2-2 TRBV24-1 TRBD1 ATPGQGTSKGELF
- TRBJ1-1 TRBV6-6 TRBD1 ASSGQGAVAF
- TRBJ2-6 TRBV2 TRBD2 ASSVGLVPGANVLT
- TRBJ1-6 TRBV19 TRBD1 ASPKAGQGGNSPLH
- TRBJ2-5 TRBV29-1 - SVDSGAAGTQY
once TRBJ1-6 TRBV10-3 - AISDLGGSNSPLH
few TRBJ1-3 TRBV5-1 TRBD1 ASSLGAGGSGNTIY
once TRBJ2-1 TRBV20-1 - SARPRRGQF
- TRBJ2-1 TRBV5-4 - ASSLDAGPYNEQF
few TRBJ1-3 TRBV24-1 - ATSDLIRLSSGNTIY
- TRBJ1-5 TRBV27 - AIPTADPPWRAQGPQH
- TRBJ2-2 TRBV6-5 TRBD2 ASSYPRGANTGELF
few TRBJ1-1 TRBV19 - ASSIAGRSTEAF
- TRBJ1-5 TRBV6-4 - ASSDGNLWGAGNQPQH
few TRBJ2-3 TRBV7-9 - ASSSTRTTDTQY
- TRBJ2-5 TRBV3-1/TRBV3-2 TRBD1 ASRLRTGIQETQY
few TRBJ2-3 TRBV19 - ASSSRGSTDTQY
- TRBJ1-5 TRBV5-6 - ASSLERRPQPQH
- TRBJ1-2 TRBV19 - ASRNEFRYGYT
- TRBJ2-1 TRBV5-1 TRBD2 ASSLTGTSGPLSYNEQF
once TRBJ1-4 TRBV14 - ASSPSGRGGNEKLF
- TRBJ2-7 TRBV2 - ASSRQPYEQY
- TRBJ1-4 TRBV15 - ATSNPGTKEKLF
- TRBJ2-1 TRBV5-1 TRBD2 ASGSGDSSYNEQF
- TRBJ1-1 TRBV19 - ASNPSGGYTEAF
- TRBJ2-7 TRBV27 - ASTHRAGEPYEQY
- TRBJ2-7 TRBV5-1 - ASSLTGLTEQY
- TRBJ2-1 TRBV11-3 TRBD2 ASSFSGGAARNEQF
- TRBJ1-5 TRBV19 - ASSNRDQPQH
- TRBJ2-2 TRBV7-3 - ASSLNGRDVPGELF
- TRBJ2-5 TRBV7-8 - ASSLVRGQVETQY
- TRBJ1-2 TRBV2 TRBD1 ASSTLQGARDGYT
- TRBJ2-1 TRBV27 - ASSPGQPSYNEQF
- TRBJ2-1 TRBV5-1 - ASSPVGARNEQF
- TRBJ2-3 TRBV5-1 TRBD2 ASSLTLADSTDTQY
- TRBJ1-1 TRBV19 - ASSYRENTEAF
- TRBJ2-3 TRBV9 - ASSARQSTDTQY
- TRBJ2-7 TRBV5-4 - ASSLSVADGHEQY
- TRBJ2-5 TRBV4-2 - ASSQERGPGETQY